This paragraph reports one TCR beta chain. The antigen is unknown. Time point of the sample: newly diagnosed GD, antithyroid drugs for less than 3 months. Scientists built the TCR library using RNA that was extracted from PBMCs. There are 16 residues in the CDR3. CDR1 and CDR2 from the germline V gene are LNHNV and YYDKDF (reference sequence). V lost 3 bases and J lost 3, with 15 bases in between. This entry belongs to a study of regulatory T cells in long-lasting Graves disease. Findings of the study overall: TRBV28, TRBJ1-2 and TRBJ2-5 emerged as the favored segments in persistent disease.

Construction of the TCR beta libraries employed iRepertoire HTBI primers in conjunction with Arm-PCR of CDR3 regions. TCRdb re-called the multiplex PCR reads through MiXCR, storing one row per CDR3 protein. This table has 380,000 or so distinct CDR3 sequences, 15% to 20% appearing once. This sample was shared with a second study, whose subject was T cells in Graves' hyperthyroidism and ophthalmopathy. This second study notes: No progression to ophthalmopathy during 18 months of follow-up defined stable disease. Most thyroid clonotypes expanded above 0.001 were also detected in blood.

Sequenced material: peripheral blood mononuclear cells (PBMCs), taken at new diagnosis, from a patient treated with antithyroid drugs. The rearrangement links TRBV15 to TRBJ2-1; D is unclear. The source is a woman aged 18-35 years with Graves disease. The CDR3 nucleotides read TGTGCCACCAGCAGTTCCGGGCTAGGCGGCTACAATGAGCAGTTCTTC. Translated, it gives CATSSSGLGGYNEQFF. Full variable domain (outside the CDR3, taken from reference TRBV15 and TRBJ2-1): DAMVIQNPRYQVTQFGKPVTLSCSQTLNHNVMYWYQQKSSQAPKLLFHYYDKDFNNEADTPDNFQSRRPNTSFCFLDIRSPGLGDTAMYLCATSSSGLGGYNEQFFGPGTRLTVL.